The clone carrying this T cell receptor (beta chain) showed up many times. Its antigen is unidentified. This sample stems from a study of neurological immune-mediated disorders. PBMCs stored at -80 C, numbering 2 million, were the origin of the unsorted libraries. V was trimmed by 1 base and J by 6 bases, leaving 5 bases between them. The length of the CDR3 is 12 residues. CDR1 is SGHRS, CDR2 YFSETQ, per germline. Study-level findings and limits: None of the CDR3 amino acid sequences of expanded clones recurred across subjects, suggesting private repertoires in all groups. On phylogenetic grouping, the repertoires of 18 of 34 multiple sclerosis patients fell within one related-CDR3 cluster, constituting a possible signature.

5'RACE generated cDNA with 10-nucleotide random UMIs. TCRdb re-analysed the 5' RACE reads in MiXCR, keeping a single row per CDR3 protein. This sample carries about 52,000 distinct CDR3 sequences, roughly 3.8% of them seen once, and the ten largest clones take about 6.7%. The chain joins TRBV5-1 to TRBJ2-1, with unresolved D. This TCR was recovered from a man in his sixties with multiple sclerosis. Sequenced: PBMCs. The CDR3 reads CASSLSANEQFF. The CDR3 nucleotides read TGCGCCAGCAGCTTGTCAGCCAATGAGCAGTTCTTC.